Listed below are T cell receptor beta chains from one sample, sequenced in a study of graft-versus-host responses after intestinal transplantation. Sequencing used immunoSEQ multiplex PCR; TCRdb keeps in-frame clones, though not all of them. This sample yields some 39,000 clones, of which nearly 90% are seen a single time; roughly 6.6% belongs to the top ten. This specimen was PBMCs, taken about nine months after transplant. The receptors derive from a human patient who received an intestinal transplant, so some T cells may come from the graft donor. Both conserved end residues are part of each CDR3. A D gene is named only where the DNA matches it firmly. Clone size is not always given. Where it is, it says once, few, many or a class for expanded clones.

D: NA
V: TRBV4-1
size: NA
J: TRBJ2-2
DNA: TGCGCCAGCAGCCAAGGGGGTAGGGCGGACACCGGGGAGCTGTTTTTT
CDR3: CASSQGGRADTGELFF

D: NA
V: TRBV6-5
size: NA
J: TRBJ1-5
DNA: TGTGCCAGCAGTACAGGGTACAATCAGCCCCAGCATTTT
CDR3: CASSTGYNQPQHF

D: TRBD1
V: TRBV19
size: once
J: TRBJ1-2
DNA: TGTGCCAGTAGTACCTTACCCGGGACAGGGTTTATCGGGAACTATGGCTACACCTTC
CDR3: CASSTLPGTGFIGNYGYTF

D: NA
V: TRBV5-1
size: NA
J: TRBJ2-5
DNA: TGCGCCAGCAGCTTGGGCCATGGCGCTCCGGAGACCCAGTACTTC
CDR3: CASSLGHGAPETQYF

D: TRBD2
V: TRBV7-2
size: few
J: TRBJ2-1
DNA: TGTGCCAGCAGCCTGACGGCGGGGGTCCCCAATGAGCAGTTCTTC
CDR3: CASSLTAGVPNEQFF

D: NA
V: TRBV11-3
size: NA
J: TRBJ2-5
DNA: TGTGCCAGCAGTTACCAAGAGACCCAGTACTTC
CDR3: CASSYQETQYF

D: TRBD1
V: TRBV18
size: NA
J: TRBJ2-3
DNA: TGTGCCAGCTCAACCGGGACAGGGACCACAGATACGCAGTATTTT
CDR3: CASSTGTGTTDTQYF

D: NA
V: TRBV9
size: NA
J: TRBJ2-3
DNA: TGTGCCAGCAGCGCCCAAACAGGGAATACGCAGTATTTT
CDR3: CASSAQTGNTQYF

D: NA
V: TRBV6-1
size: NA
J: TRBJ1-2
DNA: TGTGCCAGCAGGGGAGACACTTTAGGGGGCTACACCTTC
CDR3: CASRGDTLGGYTF

D: NA
V: TRBV13
size: NA
J: TRBJ2-3
DNA: TGTGCCAGCAGCTTAAGGTCGACGGGAGATACGCAGTATTTT
CDR3: CASSLRSTGDTQYF

D: TRBD2
V: TRBV18
size: NA
J: TRBJ2-3
DNA: TGTGCCAGCTCACCACCTAGCGGGGGCCTTAGCACAGATACGCAGTATTTT
CDR3: CASSPPSGGLSTDTQYF

D: TRBD1
V: TRBV5-8
size: NA
J: TRBJ2-1
DNA: TGTGCCAGCAGCTTCCAGGGGGCGTTGAACCATGAGCAGTTCTTC
CDR3: CASSFQGALNHEQFF

D: TRBD1
V: TRBV6-1
size: NA
J: TRBJ2-7
DNA: TGTGCCAGCAGTGAAGCGTGGGACAGGGTTTGGAGGTACGAGCAGTACTTC
CDR3: CASSEAWDRVWRYEQYF

D: TRBD2
V: TRBV15
size: NA
J: TRBJ2-3
DNA: TGTGCCACCAGCAGGGGATTAGCGGGGGGGACACTTTTCACAGATACGCAGTATTTT
CDR3: CATSRGLAGGTLFTDTQYF

D: TRBD1
V: TRBV6-6
size: NA
J: TRBJ1-1
DNA: TGTGCCAGCAGTGATTACAGGGGGCGGCACACTGAAGCTTTCTTT
CDR3: CASSDYRGRHTEAFF

D: NA
V: TRBV12-5
size: NA
J: TRBJ1-1
DNA: TGTGCTAGTGCCATCACAGCCACTGAAGCTTTCTTT
CDR3: CASAITATEAFF

D: TRBD2
V: TRBV15
size: NA
J: TRBJ2-5
DNA: TGTGCCACCAGCATTCCCAGCGGGGGTCAAGAGACCCAGTACTTC
CDR3: CATSIPSGGQETQYF

D: TRBD2
V: TRBV9
size: NA
J: TRBJ2-5
DNA: TGTGCCAGCAGCGTAGGAGGTAGCGGGGGGCAAGAGACCCAGTACTTC
CDR3: CASSVGGSGGQETQYF

D: NA
V: TRBV13
size: NA
J: TRBJ1-1
DNA: TGTGCCAGCAGCTTGGTCCGGGGCGACAAGAGGCCTGAAGCTTTCTTT
CDR3: CASSLVRGDKRPEAFF

D: NA
V: TRBV21-1
size: NA
J: TRBJ2-7
DNA: TGTGCCAGCCGGCATGGGGGGGCGGACGAGCAGTACTTC
CDR3: CASRHGGADEQYF

D: NA
V: TRBV6-1
size: NA
J: TRBJ1-1
DNA: TGTGCCAGCAGTGTGGGACCGTGGACTGAAGCTTTCTTT
CDR3: CASSVGPWTEAFF

D: TRBD1
V: TRBV29-1
size: NA
J: TRBJ2-2
DNA: TGCAGCGTCCACGCCCCGGGGACAGCGAACACCGGGGAGCTGTTTTTT
CDR3: CSVHAPGTANTGELFF

D: NA
V: TRBV5-1
size: NA
J: TRBJ2-5
DNA: TGCGCCAGCACCTCATCCCAAGAGACCCAGTACTTC
CDR3: CASTSSQETQYF

D: NA
V: TRBV15
size: NA
J: TRBJ1-4
DNA: TGTGCCACCAGCAGAGGAGGAGGGGGTGAAAAACTGTTTTTT
CDR3: CATSRGGGGEKLFF

D: TRBD1
V: TRBV7-9
size: NA
J: TRBJ1-2
DNA: TGTGCCAGCCATTTTATCGGACAGGTCTATTACAATGGCTACACCTTC
CDR3: CASHFIGQVYYNGYTF

D: NA
V: TRBV5-1
size: once
J: TRBJ2-3
DNA: TGCGCCAGCAGCTCGGGACCAGCGGGTAACACAGATACGCAGTATTTT
CDR3: CASSSGPAGNTDTQYF

D: NA
V: TRBV6-4
size: NA
J: TRBJ2-3
DNA: TGTGCCAGCAGTGACAGGGAAGATACGCAGTATTTT
CDR3: CASSDREDTQYF

D: NA
V: TRBV7-2
size: NA
J: TRBJ1-2
DNA: TGTGCCAGCAGTCTCTACCCGCGGACAGTCGACTATGGCTACACCTTC
CDR3: CASSLYPRTVDYGYTF

D: NA
V: TRBV11-3
size: NA
J: TRBJ2-7
DNA: TGTGCTAGCAGCTCGGGGGATTCCTACGAGCAGTACTTC
CDR3: CASSSGDSYEQYF

D: NA
V: TRBV7-9
size: once
J: TRBJ2-1
DNA: TGTGCCAGCAGCCTAGGGAACAATGAGCAGTTCTTC
CDR3: CASSLGNNEQFF

D: NA
V: TRBV5-6
size: NA
J: TRBJ1-6
DNA: TGTGCCAGCAACCCCGGGGGGGCAACACCCCTCCACTTT
CDR3: CASNPGGATPLHF

D: NA
V: TRBV6-5
size: NA
J: TRBJ1-5
DNA: TGTGCCAGCATGGGTCCAGGGGTAGGACAGCCCCAGCATTTT
CDR3: CASMGPGVGQPQHF

D: NA
V: TRBV19
size: NA
J: TRBJ1-2
DNA: TGTGCCAGTAGTATAAGTGACTATGGCTACACCTTC
CDR3: CASSISDYGYTF

D: NA
V: TRBV11-2
size: NA
J: TRBJ1-2
DNA: TGTGCCAGCAGCTTAGTGGACGGCCCCAGGGGCTACACCTTC
CDR3: CASSLVDGPRGYTF

D: TRBD2
V: TRBV19
size: NA
J: TRBJ2-2
DNA: TGTGCCAGTAGAAAAGCTGGGGGGGGAAACGGGGAGCTGTTTTTT
CDR3: CASRKAGGGNGELFF

D: NA
V: TRBV5-1
size: NA
J: TRBJ2-2
DNA: TGCGCCAGCAGTCCGGGACGGAACACCGGGGAGCTGTTTTTT
CDR3: CASSPGRNTGELFF

D: NA
V: TRBV18
size: NA
J: TRBJ2-3
DNA: TGTGCCAGCTCACCACGCAGGGATACGCAGTATTTT
CDR3: CASSPRRDTQYF

D: NA
V: TRBV6-5
size: NA
J: TRBJ1-3
DNA: TGTGCCAGCAGTTTCTGGCCCTACTCTGGAAACACCATATATTTT
CDR3: CASSFWPYSGNTIYF

D: NA
V: TRBV11-2
size: NA
J: TRBJ2-7
DNA: TGTGCCCGCAGAACAAGGGCCTACGAGCAGTACTTC
CDR3: CARRTRAYEQYF

D: NA
V: TRBV7-8
size: NA
J: TRBJ2-7
DNA: TGTGCCAGCAGCTTAGCCCGGGTTCGGTCCTACGAGCAGTACTTC
CDR3: CASSLARVRSYEQYF

D: TRBD1
V: TRBV19
size: once
J: TRBJ1-3
DNA: TGTGCCAGTATCGAGGGGGCTTACGGTGGAAACACCATATATTTT
CDR3: CASIEGAYGGNTIYF

D: NA
V: TRBV7-6
size: NA
J: TRBJ1-1
DNA: TGTGCCAGCAGCTTAGAGGGACACGCGAACACTGAAGCTTTCTTT
CDR3: CASSLEGHANTEAFF

D: NA
V: TRBV6-5
size: NA
J: TRBJ2-3
DNA: TGTGCCAGCAGTTACGGGGGGGCTAGCACAGATACGCAGTATTTT
CDR3: CASSYGGASTDTQYF

D: NA
V: TRBV10-1
size: NA
J: TRBJ1-2
DNA: TGCGCCAGCAGTGAGGGGGCTTCTCGGGATGGCTACACCTTC
CDR3: CASSEGASRDGYTF

D: NA
V: TRBV29-1
size: NA
J: TRBJ2-5
DNA: TGCAGCGTTGCGCGGGGCTCAGAGACCCAGTACTTC
CDR3: CSVARGSETQYF

D: NA
V: TRBV19
size: NA
J: TRBJ1-1
DNA: TGTGCCAGTACCCGGACAGCGAACACTGAAGCTTTCTTT
CDR3: CASTRTANTEAFF

D: NA
V: TRBV19
size: NA
J: TRBJ2-7
DNA: TGTGCCAGTAGTATAGGCGTCAGGGGCCCCTACGAGCAGTACTTC
CDR3: CASSIGVRGPYEQYF

D: NA
V: TRBV5-1
size: NA
J: TRBJ1-2
DNA: TGCGCCAGCGTCGTGTCACCGGTTCGAAAGACCTATGGCTACACCTTC
CDR3: CASVVSPVRKTYGYTF

D: NA
V: TRBV21-1
size: once
J: TRBJ2-5
DNA: TGTGCCGGTCAGAGGAAGGAAGAGACCCAGTACTTC
CDR3: CAGQRKEETQYF

D: NA
V: TRBV4-2
size: NA
J: TRBJ1-5
DNA: TGTGCCAGCAGCCAAGACAGGCATAGCAATCAGCCCCAGCATTTT
CDR3: CASSQDRHSNQPQHF

D: NA
V: TRBV9
size: NA
J: TRBJ1-5
DNA: TGTGCCAGCAGCGTAGGTCACCAATCAAATCAGCCCCAGCATTTT
CDR3: CASSVGHQSNQPQHF

D: NA
V: TRBV5-1
size: NA
J: TRBJ2-7
DNA: TGCGCCAGCAGCTTGGCTGACACCTACGAGCAGTACTTC
CDR3: CASSLADTYEQYF

D: TRBD1
V: TRBV15
size: NA
J: TRBJ1-5
DNA: TGTGCCACCAGCGGACGTCGGACAGGAGTTAGCAATCAGCCCCAGCATTTT
CDR3: CATSGRRTGVSNQPQHF

D: NA
V: TRBV7-9
size: NA
J: TRBJ1-1
DNA: TGTGCCAGCAGCTTTGATAAGTTCACTGAAGCTTTCTTT
CDR3: CASSFDKFTEAFF

D: TRBD2
V: TRBV5-4
size: NA
J: TRBJ2-6
DNA: TGTGCCAGCAGCAGACTAGCGGGGGGCCACTCTGGGGCCAACGTCCTGACTTTC
CDR3: CASSRLAGGHSGANVLTF

D: NA
V: TRBV4-1
size: once
J: TRBJ2-3
DNA: TGCGCCAGCAGCCAAGATGAGGCAGATACGCAGTATTTT
CDR3: CASSQDEADTQYF

D: NA
V: TRBV4-2
size: NA
J: TRBJ2-3
DNA: TGTGCCAGCAGCCAAGAGTGGAGCGTAGGCACAGATACGCAGTATTTT
CDR3: CASSQEWSVGTDTQYF

D: NA
V: TRBV7-9
size: NA
J: TRBJ2-7
DNA: TGTGCCAGCAGCACTGCAGACGAGCAGTACTTC
CDR3: CASSTADEQYF

D: TRBD1
V: TRBV13
size: NA
J: TRBJ2-7
DNA: TGTGCCAGCTTTAGGACAGGGGTACAGTCCGAGCAGTACTTC
CDR3: CASFRTGVQSEQYF